The 30 T cell receptor beta chains below all came from one sample that was sequenced in a study of HIV-infected patients and healthy controls. All unsorted peripheral T cells were captured because whole blood was used without fractionation. Reverse transcription used around 500 ng RNA and constant-region primers for alpha and beta. Separate chain-specific third strand synthesis with multiplexing indices produced the alpha and beta libraries. TCRdb independently ran MiXCR on the 5' RACE reads; one entry per CDR3 protein. The table shows around 5,700 distinct CDR3 sequences, with less than 25% occurring only once. The sequences come from blood, collected before antiretroviral therapy. All receptors derive from an adult with HIV infection.

This clonotype came up once. A much larger clone lies a single base off, so this may be a read error. The chain carries TRBV5-4 and TRBJ2-2; 11 positions match TRBD2. The CDR3 runs to 16 residues. Germline V gene sequence: CDR1 SGHNT, CDR2 YYREEE (reference sequence). The CDR3 loop is CASSPALGTSGGEMFF. The CDR3 DNA reads as TGTGCCAGCAGCCCGGCCCTCGGGACTAGCGGCGGGGAGATGTTTTTT.

This clonotype was detected a few times. The rearrangement joins TRBV2 to TRBJ1-5, with a tentative D call TRBD1 (5 bases). CDR1 is SNHLY, CDR2 FYNNEI, per germline. V shed 3 bases and J shed 3 bases, with 12 bases lying between them. The CDR3 sequence is 15 residues long. CDR3 coding DNA: TGTGCCAGCAGTGATAGGGGCCAACCCAATCAGCCCCAGCATTTT. It is translated as CASSDRGQPNQPQHF.

On this clonotype: A clone one base away is much larger, so this may be a read error. This chain uses TRBV20-1 with TRBJ2-3, with unresolved D. This CDR3 has 13 amino acids. In germline, CDR1 is DFQATT, CDR2 SNEGSKA (reference sequence). Trimming left V 2 bases short and J 8 bases short, with 14 bases between. The DNA for the CDR3 is TGCAGTGCTAGACCCGGATATACGGCTACGCAGTATTTT. It is translated as CSARPGYTATQYF.

This clonotype is medium-sized (0.01 to 0.1%) within its sample. This chain uses TRBV11-2 with TRBJ2-1, with 16 bases aligning to TRBD2. The J segment lost 5 bases and the V segment lost 5 bases, leaving 9 bases of the junction unmatched. The CDR3 has 18 amino acids. Germline V CDR1 and CDR2: SGHAT, FQNNGV. CDR3 nucleotide sequence: TGTGCCAGCAGCCTGGGACTAGCGGGGGGGCCTGGCCACAATGAGCAGTTCTTC. It is translated as CASSLGLAGGPGHNEQFF.

This clonotype was observed at least ten times. This chain uses TRBV5-1 with TRBJ2-3; D tentatively reads TRBD1 or TRBD2 (5 bases each). The CDR3 has 15 amino acids. Germline V gene data show CDR1 as SGHRS and CDR2 as YFSETQ. The ends were cut back, 2 bases at V and 5 bases at J, with 15 bases in the middle. The CDR3 sequence is CASSLRGAEGDTQYF. The CDR3 nucleotides are TGCGCCAGCAGCTTAAGAGGGGCGGAAGGAGATACGCAGTATTTT. The entire variable domain, with the rest obtained from reference TRBV5-1 and TRBJ2-3, is as follows: KAGVTQTPRYLIKTRGQQVTLSCSPISGHRSVSWYQQTPGQGLQFLFEYFSETQRNKGNFPGRFSGRQFSNSRSEMNVSTLELGDSALYLCASSLRGAEGDTQYFGPGTRLTVL.

In its sample, this clonotype was seen a few times. The V call is TRBV28, the J call TRBJ2-5, with D perhaps matching TRBD2 (5 bases). The CDR3 totals 13 residues. The V end lost 3 bases, the J end lost 4 bases, and 9 bases lay between the germline ends. Germline V CDR1 and CDR2: MDHEN, SYDVKM. This CDR3 is CASSFPSSETQYF. Written as DNA, the CDR3 is TGTGCCAGCAGTTTCCCTAGCTCAGAGACCCAGTACTTC. The full variable domain, its missing parts supplied by reference TRBV28 and TRBJ2-5, is DVKVTQSSRYLVKRTGEKVFLECVQDMDHENMFWYRQDPGLGLRLIYFSYDVKMKEKGDIPEGYSVSREKKERFSLILESASTNQTSMYLCASSFPSSETQYFGPGTRLLVL.

In the case of this clonotype: This sequence may be a read error, since a much larger clone differs from it by one base. The chain combines TRBV27 with TRBJ2-2; D gene ambiguous. Germline CDR1 is MNHEY and CDR2 is SMNVEV (reference sequence). CDR3 length: 12 amino acids. V was pared by 1 base and J by 9 bases, with 6 bases between. CDR3 amino acids: CASSLWSWELFF. In nucleotides, the CDR3 is TGTGCCAGCAGTTTATGGTCCTGGGAGCTGTTTTTT.

This clonotype was counted a few times. Being one base from a much bigger clone, this may be a read error. The chain has TRBV10-1 and TRBJ1-6, with 8 bases that match TRBD1. CDR1 is WNHNN and CDR2 is SYGVQD in the germline V gene (reference sequence). The CDR3 has 17 amino acids. The CDR3 region has the DNA TGCGCCAGCAGTGGACAGGGGCTAAGCTCCTATAATTCACCCATCCACTTT. It translates to CASSGQGLSSYNSPIHF.

This clonotype came up a few times. The J gene is TRBJ2-3, the V gene TRBV6-1; D might be TRBD1 (6 bases). V lost 5 bases to trimming and J lost 2 bases, with 11 bases between them. CDR1 is MNHNS and CDR2 is SASEGT in the germline V gene. The CDR3 has 14 amino acids. The CDR3, as DNA: TGTGCCAGCAGTCCGGGGACACCCACAGATACGCAGTATTTT. This sequence encodes CASSPGTPTDTQYF.

This clonotype was detected many times. The chain employs TRBV5-1 and TRBJ2-3; tentative D call: TRBD2 (6 bases). V was clipped by 3 bases and J by 3 bases, with 11 bases between them. CDR1 SGHRS and CDR2 YFSETQ come from the germline V gene. This CDR3 contains 14 residues. The CDR3, as DNA: TGCGCCAGCAGCTCACGGAGGGCTACAGATACGCAGTATTTT. This translates into CASSSRRATDTQYF.

By sample fraction, this clonotype is medium-sized. V is TRBV7-2 and J is TRBJ1-3; maybe TRBD1 (5 bases). The CDR3 extends over 15 amino acids. V was trimmed by 0 bases and J by 3 bases, leaving 9 bases between them. CDR1 and CDR2 from the germline V gene are SGHTA and FQGNSA. This CDR3 reads CASSLAPRGGNTIYF. The CDR3 nucleotides read TGTGCCAGCAGCTTAGCGCCAAGGGGTGGAAACACCATATATTTT.

The rearrangement joins TRBV5-1 to TRBJ1-2; tentative D call: TRBD1 (5 bases). The CDR3 totals 12 residues. Germline V CDR1 and CDR2: SGHRS, YFSETQ. V shed 5 bases and J shed 4 bases, with 9 bases lying between them. CDR3 loop: CASRSDSYGYTF. The CDR3 DNA sequence: TGCGCCAGCAGATCTGACAGCTATGGCTACACCTTC.

The sample holds many counts of this clonotype. The chain combines TRBV28 with TRBJ2-7; either TRBD1 or TRBD2 may supply D (6 bases each). CDR3 length equals 18 residues. The V and J ends lost 2 bases and 3 bases respectively, with 23 bases between them. Germline CDR1 and CDR2: MDHEN and SYDVKM. CDR3 sequence: CASSLLPLGQGGLYEQYF. The CDR3 DNA sequence: TGTGCCAGCAGTTTACTGCCTCTCGGACAAGGGGGGCTCTACGAGCAGTACTTC. Full variable domain (remainder filled in from reference TRBV28 and TRBJ2-7): DVKVTQSSRYLVKRTGEKVFLECVQDMDHENMFWYRQDPGLGLRLIYFSYDVKMKEKGDIPEGYSVSREKKERFSLILESASTNQTSMYLCASSLLPLGQGGLYEQYFGPGTRLTVT.

By its share, this clonotype is medium-sized. The V and J genes are TRBV3-1 and TRBJ2-7, with 7 bases fitting TRBD1. The length of the CDR3 is 14 residues. V trimming: 4 bases; J trimming: 6 bases; junction bases outside the gene matches: 9. In germline, CDR1 is LGHDT, CDR2 YNNKEL (reference sequence). The CDR3 region is CASSRQRGLAEQYF. In DNA form, the CDR3 reads TGTGCCAGCAGCCGCCAGAGGGGGCTGGCCGAGCAGTACTTC.

This clonotype was seen only a few times. The rearrangement links TRBV20-1 to TRBJ2-1, with 11 nucleotides matching TRBD2. The junction had 6 bases not matched to a gene; V was cut back by 3 bases and J by 2 bases. The CDR3 covers 16 residues. The germline V gene encodes CDR1 DFQATT and CDR2 SNEGSKA (reference sequence). The DNA for the CDR3 is TGCAGTGCTAGTACTAGCGGGGGCCTCGCCTACAATGAGCAGTTCTTC. Protein sequence: CSASTSGGLAYNEQFF.

This clonotype showed up many times. This chain connects TRBV7-9 to TRBJ2-7, with 8 nucleotides matching TRBD2. The CDR3 spans 15 residues. Unmatched junction bases numbered 8, after V lost 5 bases and J lost 2 bases. CDR1 is SEHNR, CDR2 FQNEAQ, per germline (reference sequence). CDR3 residues: CASSPRAAGAYEQYF. CDR3 DNA sequence: TGTGCCAGCAGCCCCCGGGCAGCGGGGGCCTACGAGCAGTACTTC.

This clonotype is classed as medium-sized. The chain uses TRBV4-1 and TRBJ1-1; possibly TRBD1 for D (6 bases). The V end lost 0 bases, the J end lost 5 bases, and 13 bases lay between the germline ends. This CDR3 comprises 15 residues. Germline-derived CDR1 and CDR2 are MGHRA and YSYEKL. CDR3 nucleotides: TGCGCCAGCAGCCAAGATCCAGGGGCCGATACTGAAGCTTTCTTT. This encodes CASSQDPGADTEAFF.

This clonotype was detected ten times or more. The gene calls are TRBV15 and TRBJ1-1, with D possibly TRBD1 on 5 matching bases. This CDR3 has 15 residues. Looked up from germline, CDR1 is LNHNV and CDR2 is YYDKDF (reference sequence). V lost 5 bases, J lost 5 bases, and 18 bases lay in between. CDR3 region: CATSPDGAGYTEAFF. The DNA of the CDR3 is TGTGCCACCAGCCCGGACGGGGCAGGGTATACTGAAGCTTTCTTT.

The gene calls are TRBV7-3 and TRBJ2-1, with 7 bases identical to TRBD2. CDR3 length: 15 amino acids. The ends lost 2 bases at V and 6 bases at J; junction bases unmatched: 7. The germline CDR1 and CDR2 sequences are SGHTA and FQGTGA. Here the CDR3 reads CASSLGAGAINEQFF. CDR3 bases: TGTGCCAGCAGCTTAGGGGCGGGAGCGATCAATGAGCAGTTCTTC.

The sample holds a few counts of this clonotype. This chain connects TRBV18 to TRBJ1-5, with 7 nucleotides matching TRBD1. There are 13 residues in the CDR3. Per germline, CDR1 KGHSH and CDR2 LQKENI. V shed 6 bases, J shed 4 bases, and the junction held 3 bases outside the gene matches. The CDR3 is CASSGQLNQPQHF. The CDR3 DNA is TGTGCCAGCTCGGGACAGCTTAATCAGCCCCAGCATTTT.

This clonotype was seen repeatedly, ten times or more. This chain uses TRBV12-3 or TRBV12-4 with TRBJ1-5; the match to TRBD1 covers 7 bases. Germline trimming cut 3 bases from V and 3 bases from J; bases unmatched to any gene: 5. The CDR3 consists of 15 residues. The CDR3 loop is CASSLQQGINQPQHF. DNA for the CDR3: TGTGCCAGCAGTTTGCAACAGGGGATCAATCAGCCCCAGCATTTT.

This clonotype was seen just once. This may stem from a read error, because a much larger clone lies one nucleotide away. The chain uses TRBV30 and TRBJ1-6, with D maybe TRBD1 (5 bases). This CDR3 has 15 amino acids. Per germline, CDR1 GTSNPN and CDR2 SVGIG (reference sequence). The CDR3 region is CALSSAGLINSPLHF. In DNA form, the CDR3 reads TGTGCCTTGAGTTCAGCGGGACTGATTAATTCACCCCTCCACTTT.

On this clonotype itself: With a much larger clone just one base away, this may be a read error. The V gene is TRBV5-1, the J gene TRBJ2-1, with 7 bases lining up with TRBD1. In germline, CDR1 is SGHRS, CDR2 YFSETQ. The CDR3 loop spans 16 amino acids. CDR3 residues: CASRPEPGQFYNDQFF. The CDR3 DNA sequence: TGCGCCAGCAGGCCCGAGCCGGGACAGTTCTACAATGATCAGTTCTTC. The entire variable domain, with the rest obtained from reference TRBV5-1 and TRBJ2-1, is as follows: KAGVTQTPRYLIKTRGQQVTLSCSPISGHRSVSWYQQTPGQGLQFLFEYFSETQRNKGNFPGRFSGRQFSNSRSEMNVSTLELGDSALYLCASRPEPGQFYNDQFFGPGTRLTVL.

This clonotype counts as medium-sized. The chain recombines TRBV6-2 or TRBV6-3 with TRBJ1-6; 8 bases are shared with TRBD1. Losses at the gene ends were 0 bases for V and 7 bases for J; bases not matched to a gene: 5. Germline CDR1 reads MNHEY; CDR2 reads SVGEGT. This CDR3 has 16 residues. CDR3 residues: CASSYSTDRGNSPLHF. The CDR3 DNA is TGTGCCAGCAGTTACTCGACCGACAGGGGAAATTCACCCCTCCACTTT.

In this sample, this clonotype is medium-sized (0.01 to 0.1%). CDR3 protein: CASSQEGTGADTQYF. CDR3 in DNA: TGCGCCAGCAGCCAAGAGGGGACAGGGGCAGATACGCAGTATTTT. The chain has TRBV4-3 and TRBJ2-3, with 10 bases that match TRBD1. Trimming took 0 bases from V and 4 from J; bases not matched to a gene: 1. There are 15 residues in the CDR3. From germline, CDR1 is LGHNA and CDR2 YSLEER.

Relative to its sample, this clonotype is medium-sized (0.01 to 0.1%). The chain recombines TRBV9 with TRBJ2-7; 10 bases are shared with TRBD1. The V and J ends lost 4 bases and 4 bases, in that order; junction bases with no gene match: 8. The V gene's germline CDR1 is SGDLS and CDR2 YYNGEE. The CDR3 consists of 15 residues. In DNA, the CDR3 is TGTGCCAGCAGCCCCCGGGACAGGGGACGATACGAGCAGTACTTC. Protein: CASSPRDRGRYEQYF.

By frequency in the sample, this clonotype is medium-sized (0.01 to 0.1%). The rearrangement uses TRBV12-3 or TRBV12-4 and TRBJ2-7, with 11 bases lining up with TRBD2. V lost 5 bases, J lost 2 bases, and 8 bases stayed unmatched. The CDR3 spans 16 residues. The CDR3, as DNA: TGTGCCAGCAGTGATGAATTAGCGGGGGGGCCCTACGAGCAGTACTTC. The encoded protein is CASSDELAGGPYEQYF.

This clonotype was recorded at least ten times. The chain recombines TRBV24-1 with TRBJ1-4; D gene ambiguous. The CDR3 consists of 11 residues. Germline-derived CDR1 and CDR2 are KGHDR and SFDVKD. Trimming shortened V by 3 bases and J by 8 bases, and 3 bases separated the two germline ends. The CDR3 DNA is TGTGCCACCAGTGATGGGGAAAAACTGTTTTTT. It encodes CATSDGEKLFF.

This clonotype was picked up a small number of times. This chain joins TRBV2 and TRBJ2-3; D is perhaps TRBD1 or TRBD2 (6 bases each). V was clipped by 0 bases and J by 5 bases, with 12 bases between them. The germline V gene has CDR1 SNHLY and CDR2 FYNNEI. The CDR3 runs 15 residues. In DNA form, the CDR3 reads TGTGCCAGCAGTGAAGCGGGGGGCGTGGGAGATACGCAGTATTTT. Translating it yields CASSEAGGVGDTQYF. Using reference TRBV2 and TRBJ2-3 for the parts outside the CDR3, the full variable domain is EPEVTQTPSHQVTQMGQEVILRCVPISNHLYFYWYRQILGQKVEFLVSFYNNEISEKSEIFDDQFSVERPDGSNFTLKIRSTKLEDSAMYFCASSEAGGVGDTQYFGPGTRLTVL.

Many counts were recorded for this clonotype. The CDR3 loop reads CASSYSIGGPSNEQFF. The CDR3 nucleotides read TGTGCCAGCAGTTACTCTATCGGGGGGCCGAGCAATGAGCAGTTCTTC. V gene TRBV6-5 combines with J gene TRBJ2-1, with TRBD2 as a possible D gene (7 bases). With 0 bases removed from V and 6 bases from J, the gap between germline ends came to 15 bases. This CDR3 is built from 16 residues. Germline V gene lookup returns CDR1 MNHEY and CDR2 SVGAGI.